This T cell receptor (beta chain) was obtained from a study of vaccination and CD4 T cells after COVID-19. CDR1 and CDR2 (germline): MNHNS, SASEGT. V lost 7 bases and J lost 4, with 8 bases in between. CDR3 length: 12 residues. Cultured CD4+ T cells had their DNA profiled by the Oncomine TCR Beta short-read assay. TCRdb re-analysed the PCR reads in MiXCR, keeping a single row per CDR3 protein. Here the sample spans some 19,000 distinct CDR3 sequences, around two fifths being singletons. The table lists this clonotype with a few counts. No antigen is known for it. Stated treatment: roughly 10-day PBMC culture with coronavirus spike peptide pools or control peptides (ViraFEST assay).

This receptor was taken from a human donor with COVID-19. The chain is built from TRBV6-1 and TRBJ1-5; no firm D call. Specimen: cultured CD4+ T cells from blood. The CDR3 DNA reads as TGTGCCAGCAAAGGGCCTAATCAGCCCCAGCATTTT. Translated: CASKGPNQPQHF.